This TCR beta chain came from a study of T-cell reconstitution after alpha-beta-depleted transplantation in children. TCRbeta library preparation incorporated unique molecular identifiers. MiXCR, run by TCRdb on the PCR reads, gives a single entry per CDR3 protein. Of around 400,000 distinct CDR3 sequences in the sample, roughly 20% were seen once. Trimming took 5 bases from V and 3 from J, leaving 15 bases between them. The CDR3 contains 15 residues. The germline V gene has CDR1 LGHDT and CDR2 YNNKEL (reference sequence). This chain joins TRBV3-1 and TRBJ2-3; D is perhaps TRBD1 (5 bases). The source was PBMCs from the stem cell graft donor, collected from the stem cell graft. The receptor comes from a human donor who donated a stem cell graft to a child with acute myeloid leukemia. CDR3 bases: TGTGCCAGCAGCGTCCGATGGGGCCGGACAGATACGCAGTATTTT. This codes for CASSVRWGRTDTQYF.